This entry features one TCR beta chain sequence. This table comes from immunoSEQ multiplex PCR, and its TCRdb copy is limited to in-frame clones, with some not included. The sample consists of some 150,000 clones, roughly 87% of them appearing once. The sample comes from a study of blood T cell repertoires in COVID-19. Study background: PBMCs, B-cell-depleted T cells, or T cells provided the cDNA or gDNA that made up the material.

The CDR3 sequence is 16 residues long. The V gene lost 1 base and the J gene lost 0 bases, with 9 bases spanning the gap. The germline V gene encodes CDR1 LNHDA and CDR2 SQIVND (reference sequence). This TCR was recovered from a woman between 55 and 75 years old with active or convalescent COVID-19. J is TRBJ1-4 and V is TRBV19; D is possibly TRBD1 (5 bases). What was sequenced was peripheral blood. The CDR3 loop is CASSIVWDSTNEKLFF. CDR3 bases: TGTGCCAGTAGTATAGTCTGGGACTCAACTAATGAAAAACTGTTTTTT.